This T cell receptor (beta chain) comes out of a study of T cell responses to AZD1222 COVID-19 vaccine. Points on this clone: Its cognate antigen is unknown.

Sequenced by immunoSEQ multiplex PCR; TCRdb stores in-frame clones only, minus some. Among 150,000 or so clones, about 92% were seen once, and the ten largest hold about 9.1%. The CDR3 length is 15 residues. Germline loops: CDR1 SEHNR, CDR2 FQNEAQ (reference sequence). Trimming took 5 bases from V and 5 from J; bases not matched to a gene: 5. Study-wide findings and caveats: Reportedly, close to half of spike-specific TCRs are directed against unmutated variant regions.

This sample comprised peripheral blood, obtained on day 0 of AZD1222 vaccination. The chain is built from TRBV7-9 and TRBJ1-4, with 10 bases lining up with TRBD1. This receptor was obtained from an adult in good health. CDR3 sequence: CASSAGTGENEKLFF. The CDR3, as DNA: TGTGCCAGCAGCGCCGGGACAGGGGAGAATGAAAAACTGTTTTTT.